This TCR beta chain was recovered during a study of spatial heterogeneity in lung cancer. At the level of the study: Detection consistently captured more beta-chain sequences than alpha-chain sequences. Averaged across combinations, each unique TCR and UMI pairing appeared more than ten times in raw reads, which were uncorrected. General study findings and limits: There were more appearances of ubiquitous expanded tumor TCRs in blood at resection than at follow-up.

This clonotype showed up just a few times. Its target is not known. TCRdb called the 5' RACE reads again in MiXCR, with one record for every CDR3 protein. The sample holds tens of thousands of distinct CDR3 sequences, roughly a fifth seen once. Indicated time point: blood at routine non-recurrence follow-up after resection. The germline V gene encodes CDR1 KGHDR and CDR2 SFDVKD. This CDR3 comprises 12 residues. Trimming shortened V by 4 bases and J by 5 bases, and 7 bases separated the two germline ends. The chain links TRBV24-1 to TRBJ1-2, with D maybe TRBD1 (6 bases). The sequenced sample was PBMCs, obtained at follow-up. The receptor comes from a male donor with early-stage non-small cell lung cancer. CDR3 protein: CATSEQGYGYTF. For the CDR3, the DNA is TGTGCCACCAGTGAACAGGGTTATGGCTACACCTTC.